The 21 T cell receptor beta chains given below trace back to one sample, sequenced in a study of PD-L1 blockade in urothelial cancer. Time point defined: pretreatment peripheral blood. Measured with immunoSEQ multiplex PCR; TCRdb has only the in-frame clones, and not every one. Counted here are 90,000 or so clones, about 90% occurring once; the ten biggest clones make up more than 0.85%. The material sequenced was PBMCs, taken around atezolizumab (anti-PD-L1) treatment. These receptors all stem from a woman older than 75 with urothelial cancer.

J is TRBJ2-3 and V is TRBV2; D possibly corresponds to TRBD1 (6 bases). V was shortened by 6 bases and J by 2 bases, with 12 bases between the two germline ends. Germline values: CDR1 SNHLY, CDR2 FYNNEI. This CDR3 comprises 14 residues. The CDR3 loop reads CASSADRYTDTQYF. CDR3 DNA sequence: TGTGCCAGCAGCGCGGACAGATACACAGATACGCAGTATTTT.

The chain employs TRBV20-1 and TRBJ1-2, with no clear D. The CDR3 contains 11 residues. The germline CDR1 and CDR2 sequences are DFQATT and SNEGSKA (reference sequence). The V end lost 2 bases, the J end lost 6 bases, and 7 bases lay between the germline ends. Here the CDR3 reads CSARWHNGYTF. The CDR3 coding sequence is TGCAGTGCTAGATGGCACAATGGCTACACCTTC.

This clone turned up a few times. The genes are TRBV4-2 and TRBJ1-2, with 7 bases matching TRBD1. The germline gives CDR1 LGHNA, CDR2 YNFKEQ. The CDR3 consists of 17 residues. V lost 3 bases and J lost 6; bases outside the gene matches: 16. In DNA form, the CDR3 reads TGTGCCAGCAGCCAGGGACCCACAGGGGCTCTCCATCATGGCTACACCTTC. This translates into CASSQGPTGALHHGYTF.

V gene TRBV6-1 combines with J gene TRBJ1-4, with 7 bases matching TRBD1. The junction had 3 bases not matched to a gene; V was cut back by 6 bases and J by 2 bases. Germline values: CDR1 MNHNS, CDR2 SASEGT. This CDR3 region has 14 residues. CDR3 protein: CASRDRATNEKLFF. Here the CDR3 DNA reads TGTGCCAGCAGAGACAGGGCTACTAATGAAAAACTGTTTTTT.

V usage is TRBV2 and J usage is TRBJ2-7, with D perhaps TRBD2 (6 bases). V lost 2 bases and J lost 4, with 9 bases in between. Germline CDR1 reads SNHLY; CDR2 reads FYNNEI. The CDR3 runs to 13 residues. The CDR3 DNA sequence: TGTGCCAGCAGTGAACTTGGGGGGTACGAGCAGTACTTC. Translating it yields CASSELGGYEQYF.

This clone was seen a handful of times. The chain has TRBV6-5 and TRBJ1-2, with unresolved D. This CDR3 has 14 residues. CDR1 and CDR2 (germline): MNHEY, SVGAGI. Trimming took off 7 bases at V and 8 bases at J, with 20 bases between the two ends. The DNA of the CDR3 is TGTGCCAGCACCCCGTCCGGGGTCTTGGGGGGCTACACCTTC. It encodes CASTPSGVLGGYTF.

The chain couples TRBV5-1 to TRBJ2-6, with 9 bases fitting TRBD2. Germline V lookup: CDR1 SGHRS, CDR2 YFSETQ. The CDR3 has 19 residues. V shed 4 bases, J shed 0 bases, and the junction held 11 bases outside the gene matches. In DNA form, the CDR3 reads TGCGCCAGCAGCCGCGTAGCGGGAGCCCCCCTCTCTGGGGCCAACGTCCTGACTTTC. Amino acid sequence: CASSRVAGAPLSGANVLTF.

This rearrangement joins TRBV27 to TRBJ1-1; D gene ambiguous. Trimming removed 8 bases from V and 0 bases from J, with 13 bases in between. The length of the CDR3 is 14 residues. CDR1 is MNHEY, CDR2 SMNVEV, per germline (reference sequence). The CDR3 loop is CASSLTAVNTEAFF. Written as DNA, the CDR3 is TGTGCCAGCTCGCTGACGGCGGTGAACACTGAAGCTTTCTTT.

This clone is a singleton in its sample. The V call is TRBV30, the J call TRBJ2-7; 8 positions agree with TRBD2. In germline, CDR1 is GTSNPN, CDR2 SVGIG (reference sequence). The CDR3 covers 11 residues. V shed 6 bases and J 3 bases; nucleotides not matched to a gene: 1. CDR3 in DNA: TGTGCCTGCACTAGCGGCTACGAGCAGTACTTC. This sequence encodes CACTSGYEQYF.

The count of this clone is one. This sequence joins TRBV19 and TRBJ2-1, with 10 bases fitting TRBD2. The junction had 3 bases not matched to a gene; V was cut back by 4 bases and J by 6 bases. Germline V gene data show CDR1 as LNHDA and CDR2 as SQIVND (reference sequence). The CDR3 sequence is 14 residues long. CDR3 bases: TGTGCCAGTAGTACGAGCGGGAGGGTCAATGAGCAGTTCTTC. Its protein product is CASSTSGRVNEQFF.

The rearrangement joins TRBV7-2 to TRBJ2-1; 7 positions agree with TRBD1. The CDR3 has 13 amino acids. J was trimmed by 5 bases and V by 3 bases; bases with no gene match: 1. Germline values: CDR1 SGHTA, CDR2 FQGNSA. The CDR3 protein is CASSLDRNNEQFF. The CDR3 region has the DNA TGTGCCAGCAGCTTGGACAGGAACAATGAGCAGTTCTTC.

This chain joins TRBV25-1 and TRBJ2-5; D perhaps matches TRBD2 (5 bases). The CDR3 is made up of 13 amino acids. V dropped 5 bases and J dropped 5 bases, with 12 bases sitting between them. The germline gives CDR1 MGHDK, CDR2 SYGVNS. The DNA for the CDR3 is TGTGCCAGCAGTCGTCGGTCGGGGGAGACCCAGTACTTC. The encoded protein is CASSRRSGETQYF.

The rearrangement joins TRBV5-5 to TRBJ1-1, with TRBD1 matching 8 bases. The ends lost 0 bases at V and 5 bases at J; junction bases unmatched: 3. Germline values: CDR1 SGHKS, CDR2 YYEKEE (reference sequence). The CDR3 covers 14 residues. The CDR3 loop is CASSLATGETEAFF. The CDR3 region has the DNA TGTGCCAGCAGCTTGGCGACAGGGGAAACTGAAGCTTTCTTT.

V is TRBV2 and J is TRBJ2-2; perhaps TRBD2 as D (7 bases). This CDR3 contains 16 residues. The V end was cut by 1 base, the J end by 5 bases, with 14 bases between. The germline CDR1 and CDR2 sequences are SNHLY and FYNNEI. The CDR3, as DNA: TGTGCCAGCAGTGAAGATCGGGGGCGGGGGACCGGGGAGCTGTTTTTT. It encodes CASSEDRGRGTGELFF.

The rearrangement links TRBV2 to TRBJ1-5; perhaps TRBD1 as D (5 bases). Germline V gives CDR1 SNHLY, CDR2 FYNNEI. Trimming removed 6 bases at V and 0 bases at J, with 9 bases between. The CDR3 is 14 amino acids. The CDR3 spells CASRRGGSNQPQHF. The CDR3 DNA follows: TGTGCCAGCAGAAGGGGCGGTAGCAATCAGCCCCAGCATTTT.

V gene TRBV11-3 combines with J gene TRBJ2-5, with no clear D. The V end was cut by 0 bases, the J end by 1 base, with 6 bases between. In germline, CDR1 is SGHNT, CDR2 YENEEA. This CDR3 region has 14 residues. In DNA form, the CDR3 reads TGTGCCAGCAGCTTAGACAGAACCCAAGAGACCCAGTACTTC. It translates to CASSLDRTQETQYF.

The J gene is TRBJ2-7, the V gene TRBV4-2; 9 nucleotides match TRBD2. J was trimmed by 3 bases and V by 1 base; bases with no gene match: 13. This CDR3 spans 18 amino acids. CDR1 and CDR2 from the germline V gene are LGHNA and YNFKEQ. Here the CDR3 DNA reads TGTGCCAGCAGCCAAGCGGCGGGGGGTAGCGGGAGTAGCTACGAGCAGTACTTC. This gives the protein CASSQAAGGSGSSYEQYF.

This chain connects TRBV5-4 to TRBJ2-5, with a possible D match to TRBD1 (6 bases). Germline V gives CDR1 SGHNT, CDR2 YYREEE (reference sequence). The CDR3 contains 15 residues. Trimming took off 4 bases at V and 1 base at J, with 14 bases between the two ends. CDR3 in amino acids: CASSPNPQGQETQYF. The CDR3 region has the DNA TGTGCCAGCAGCCCGAACCCACAGGGCCAAGAGACCCAGTACTTC.

J is TRBJ2-7 and V is TRBV5-1, with 7 bases matching TRBD2. There are 17 residues in the CDR3. Unmatched junction bases numbered 17, after V lost 3 bases and J lost 5 bases. Looked up from germline, CDR1 is SGHRS and CDR2 is YFSETQ. CDR3: CASSSLPGGGSGDEQYF. CDR3 nucleotides: TGCGCCAGCAGCTCTTTGCCGGGGGGAGGCTCGGGCGACGAGCAGTACTTC.

V gene TRBV19 combines with J gene TRBJ1-2, with D maybe TRBD1 (6 bases). The V gene lost 8 bases and the J gene lost 6 bases, with 22 bases spanning the gap. The germline gives CDR1 LNHDA, CDR2 SQIVND (reference sequence). CDR3 length: 15 amino acids. The CDR3 reads CASLQGGAPEDGYTF. CDR3 in DNA: TGTGCCAGTTTACAAGGGGGGGCACCAGAAGATGGCTACACCTTC.

This chain's CDR3 is CASSPGRGNEQFF. Written as DNA, the CDR3 is TGCGCCAGCAGCCCCGGGAGGGGGAATGAGCAGTTCTTC. The V call is TRBV5-1, the J call TRBJ2-1, with 8 bases fitting TRBD2. In germline, CDR1 is SGHRS, CDR2 YFSETQ. The CDR3 has 13 residues. V lost 4 bases to trimming and J lost 7 bases; unmatched junction nucleotides: 4.